The 7 T cell receptor beta chains reported below all come from one sample, sequenced in a study of blood T cells in healthy people across ages. Using a J-beta primer mix together with a sample-barcoded 5' primer, a second PCR was run for roughly 6 to 12 cycles. TCRdb processed the 5' RACE reads anew with MiXCR; each CDR3 protein has one entry. The sample includes some 900,000 distinct CDR3 sequences, 48% of them seen just once. Source material: blood. These receptors all come from a man aged 30 to 39 in good health.

The chain has TRBV5-5 and TRBJ1-2; TRBD1 matches at 7 bases. Trimming removed 3 bases from V and 8 bases from J; junction bases left unmatched: 7. The CDR3 extends over 13 amino acids. CDR1 is SGHKS and CDR2 is YYEKEE in the germline V gene (reference sequence). CDR3 amino acids: CASSSQGMKGYTF. The CDR3 DNA reads TGTGCCAGCAGCTCACAGGGGATGAAGGGCTACACCTTC.

The sample holds a few counts of this clonotype. V is TRBV20-1 and J is TRBJ1-2, with D possibly being TRBD1 (5 bases). V lost 2 bases, J lost 2 bases, and 15 bases lay in between. The V gene's germline CDR1 is DFQATT and CDR2 SNEGSKA (reference sequence). The CDR3 is made up of 15 amino acids. The DNA of the CDR3 is TGCAGTGCTAGAAATGATGACAGACGCAACTATGGCTACACCTTC. This encodes CSARNDDRRNYGYTF.

The genes are TRBV2 and TRBJ1-4; D uncertain. Deletions cut 2 bases from V and 3 bases from J, with 4 bases between. Germline CDR1 and CDR2: SNHLY and FYNNEI. This CDR3 comprises 13 residues. DNA for the CDR3: TGTGCCAGCAGTGAAATACCTAATGAAAAACTGTTTTTT. As protein: CASSEIPNEKLFF.

This clonotype was observed once. At one of its ends the junction is not consistent with the germline gene, which may arise from a read error. V gene TRBV7-9 combines with J gene TRBJ1-2, with D hard to call. The CDR3 consists of 14 residues. Germline V gives CDR1 SEHNR, CDR2 FQNEAQ (reference sequence). The CDR3 nucleotides read TGTACCAGCAGCCCTGAACAGTATAACTATGGCTACACCTTC. Translating gives CTSSPEQYNYGYTF.

A single count supports this clonotype. This sequence joins TRBV30 and TRBJ2-2; D may be TRBD2 (5 bases). Germline V gene lookup returns CDR1 GTSNPN and CDR2 SVGIG (reference sequence). The V end was cut by 0 bases, the J end by 4 bases, with 12 bases between. There are 15 residues in the CDR3. The CDR3 bases are TGTGCCTGGAGTGTTCCCAGAGGGAGCACCGGGGAGCTGTTTTTT. It translates to CAWSVPRGSTGELFF.

This clonotype was seen more than once but under ten times. The rearrangement uses TRBV6-1 and TRBJ2-7; D is uncertain. Looked up from germline, CDR1 is MNHNS and CDR2 is SASEGT. The V end was cut by 1 base, the J end by 7 bases, with 14 bases between. This CDR3 is 14 amino acids long. The CDR3 DNA reads TGTGCCAGCAGTGAAGTTCAGTGGGATCGGGAGCAGTACTTC. Translation: CASSEVQWDREQYF.

This clonotype occurred a few times. V usage is TRBV28 and J usage is TRBJ2-1; D call uncertain. There are 16 residues in the CDR3. The V gene's germline CDR1 is MDHEN and CDR2 SYDVKM. Trimming pared 4 bases from V and 0 bases from J, leaving 13 bases between. The DNA of the CDR3 is TGTGCCAGCAGTTCGTACGGAACGAGCTCCTACAATGAGCAGTTCTTC. Amino acids: CASSSYGTSSYNEQFF.